The 30 T cell receptor beta chains below all came from one sample that was sequenced in a study of T cell repertoires in cytomegalovirus infection (dated by TCRdb to about 2019). Explained via the paper, the treatment or condition label denotes: in vitro stimulation with specific CMV peptide epitopes to enrich CMV-specific T cells. TCRdb records Illumina HiSeq 1500 as the sequencer. Using fastp trimming at Q25 and MiXCR clonotype assembly, TCRdb reanalyzed the public sequencing data and kept in-frame beta chains. Entries that share a CDR3 protein sequence are merged under the most common genes and DNA. In all, the sample holds 750,000 to 900,000 distinct CDR3 sequences, and almost 30% of those were seen once. Jointly, the top ten make up around 14% of the sample. The antigens for these receptors are not known. The material sequenced was cultured CD8+ T cells from PBMCs, taken from culture after CMV antigen stimulation. These receptors were obtained from a human donor in good health (CMV status not recorded). Some clones in this sample may be carry-over from other donors' samples.

This clonotype was found a few times. The chain is built from TRBV12-3 or TRBV12-4 and TRBJ2-5, with 10 bases lining up with TRBD2. V lost 5 bases, J lost 3 bases, and 3 bases stayed unmatched. The CDR3 is 14 residues long. The CDR3 is CASSPGLAKETQYF. The CDR3 DNA sequence: TGTGCCAGCAGTCCGGGACTAGCGAAAGAGACCCAGTACTTC.

This clonotype was recorded once. The rearrangement links TRBV29-1 to TRBJ2-7; tentatively, D is TRBD2 (5 bases). CDR1 and CDR2 (germline): SQVTM, ANQGSEA. The CDR3 covers 14 residues. Trimming removed 0 bases from V and 0 bases from J, with 9 bases in between. As DNA, the CDR3 is TGCAGCGTTGAAGATCCGGGGTTCTCCTACGAGCAGTACTTC. This encodes CSVEDPGFSYEQYF.

In the case of this clonotype: This may stem from a read error, because a much larger clone lies one nucleotide away. The chain joins TRBV7-4 to TRBJ2-5, with D maybe TRBD1 (5 bases). This CDR3 contains 15 residues. The germline gives CDR1 SGHVT, CDR2 SQSDAQ. Trimming took 2 bases from V and 4 from J, leaving 14 bases between them. The CDR3 protein is CASSLRGKYRETQYF. The CDR3 nucleotides read TGTGCCAGCAGCTTAAGGGGAAAGTACCGAGAGACCCAGTACTTC.

This clonotype showed up just a few times. The chain links TRBV6-1 to TRBJ2-3, with 7 bases lining up with TRBD1. From germline, CDR1 is MNHNS and CDR2 SASEGT. The trim removed 4 bases at V and 2 bases at J, leaving 21 bases unmatched. The CDR3 runs 20 residues. The CDR3 protein is CASSGRNVGQRREHTDTQYF. The CDR3, as DNA: TGTGCCAGCAGTGGCCGAAACGTGGGACAGCGAAGGGAGCACACAGATACGCAGTATTTT.

The chain uses TRBV7-3 and TRBJ2-2; no firm D call. Trimming removed 1 base at V and 0 bases at J, with 9 bases between. Germline assignment: CDR1 SGHTA and CDR2 FQGTGA. The CDR3 is 16 amino acids. The CDR3 nucleotides read TGTGCCAGCAGCTTAAGGGCGGTATCGAACACCGGGGAGCTGTTTTTT. It specifies CASSLRAVSNTGELFF.

This sequence joins TRBV13 and TRBJ2-7; D is possibly TRBD1 (6 bases). Germline values: CDR1 PRHDT, CDR2 FYEKMQ (reference sequence). V dropped 0 bases and J dropped 2 bases, with 11 bases sitting between them. The CDR3 loop spans 15 amino acids. CDR3 in amino acids: CASSLGQGSAYEQYF. CDR3 nucleotide sequence: TGTGCCAGCAGCTTAGGACAGGGCTCCGCCTACGAGCAGTACTTC.

The chain couples TRBV7-9 to TRBJ2-7; a weak D match, TRBD2 (5 bases). Per germline, CDR1 SEHNR and CDR2 FQNEAQ (reference sequence). The CDR3 contains 14 residues. V gave up 1 base and J gave up 4 bases, with 11 bases separating them. CDR3 amino acids: CASSLGGFLYEQYV. The DNA for the CDR3 is TGTGCCAGCAGCTTAGGCGGGTTTTTGTACGAGCAGTACGTC.

This clonotype was counted at least ten times. The chain is built from TRBV7-8 and TRBJ1-1; D ambiguous. Germline values: CDR1 SGHVS, CDR2 FQNEAQ. The CDR3 length is 16 residues. V lost 5 bases and J lost 4, with 20 bases in between. CDR3 sequence (DNA): TGTGCCAGCAGCCCCCCGGGTTCTCGTCGTGGCACTGAAGCTTTCTTT. This gives the protein CASSPPGSRRGTEAFF. Variable domain in full (rest from reference TRBV7-8 and TRBJ1-1): GAGVSQSPRYKVAKRGQDVALRCDPISGHVSLFWYQQALGQGPEFLTYFQNEAQLDKSGLPSDRFFAERPEGSVSTLKIQRTQQEDSAVYLCASSPPGSRRGTEAFFGQGTRLTVV.

The chain combines TRBV4-3 with TRBJ2-7; D perhaps matches TRBD2 (6 bases). The CDR3 length is 16 residues. Germline loops: CDR1 LGHNA, CDR2 YSLEER. V was clipped by 2 bases and J by 2 bases, with 16 bases between them. As DNA, the CDR3 is TGCGCCAGCAGCCAATTATGGACTACTCCTGCCTACGAGCAGTACTTC. Its protein product is CASSQLWTTPAYEQYF.

The genes are TRBV4-3 and TRBJ1-1; D unresolved. This CDR3 contains 15 residues. Trimming left V 0 bases short and J 0 bases short, with 8 bases between. The germline V gene has CDR1 LGHNA and CDR2 YSLEER. The CDR3 spells CASSQEKLVNTEAFF. The CDR3 bases are TGCGCCAGCAGCCAAGAAAAGTTAGTGAACACTGAAGCTTTCTTT.

This clonotype was picked up a small number of times. The rearrangement links TRBV6-2 or TRBV6-3 to TRBJ2-7; 7 positions match TRBD1. Germline CDR1 MNHEY, CDR2 SVGEGT. The V and J ends lost 4 bases and 5 bases, in that order; junction bases with no gene match: 8. The CDR3 has 14 amino acids. CDR3 DNA: TGTGCCAGCAGTTTTTCGACAGGGAGCGACGAGCAGTACGTC. Translating it yields CASSFSTGSDEQYV.

This clonotype was detected only a few times. The V call is TRBV19, the J call TRBJ1-1; the D is unclear. The CDR3 consists of 13 residues. V lost 3 bases and J lost 3, with 8 bases in between. Germline V CDR1 and CDR2: LNHDA, SQIVND (reference sequence). The CDR3 loop reads CASSIIIDTEAFF. In DNA form, the CDR3 reads TGTGCCAGTAGTATTATTATCGACACTGAAGCTTTCTTT.

This clonotype was seen more than once but under ten times. This chain connects TRBV24-1 to TRBJ2-7, with TRBD2 matching 15 bases. Germline trimming cut 7 bases from V and 0 bases from J; bases unmatched to any gene: 9. The V gene's germline CDR1 is KGHDR and CDR2 SFDVKD. The CDR3 runs 18 residues. DNA for the CDR3: TGTGCCACCAGCCCCAGGGGACTAGCGGGGGGTCGCTCCTACGAGCAGTACGTC. Its translation: CATSPRGLAGGRSYEQYV.

This clonotype has more than one count but fewer than ten. J is TRBJ2-1 and V is TRBV7-9; D possibly matches TRBD1 or TRBD2 (5 bases each). Trimming removed 5 bases from V and 9 bases from J, with 8 bases in between. Germline CDR1 and CDR2: SEHNR and FQNEAQ (reference sequence). The CDR3 loop spans 11 amino acids. CDR3 sequence: CASSQRGEQFF. CDR3 coding DNA: TGTGCCAGCAGCCAGAGGGGTGAGCAGTTCTTC.

This clonotype showed up just a few times. The rearrangement links TRBV27 to TRBJ1-1; 8 bases map to TRBD1. The CDR3 totals 14 residues. V gave up 5 bases and J gave up 6 bases; unmatched junction bases: 8. Germline V lookup: CDR1 MNHEY, CDR2 SMNVEV (reference sequence). The CDR3 spells CASSLRQGRAEAFF. CDR3 nucleotides: TGTGCCAGCAGTCTCCGACAGGGGAGGGCTGAAGCTTTCTTT.

J is TRBJ2-6 and V is TRBV5-1, with a weak D call TRBD2 (5 bases). V was cut by 3 bases and J by 0 bases, with 10 bases left in between. The CDR3 extends over 16 amino acids. Germline V lookup: CDR1 SGHRS, CDR2 YFSETQ. CDR3 nucleotides: TGCGCCAGCAGCTCAGGACTGACCTCTGGGGCCAACGTCCTGACTTTC. This sequence encodes CASSSGLTSGANVLTF.

The chain recombines TRBV20-1 with TRBJ2-7, with TRBD1 matching over 7 bases. The germline V gene encodes CDR1 DFQATT and CDR2 SNEGSKA (reference sequence). There are 13 residues in the CDR3. The V gene end was trimmed by 4 bases and the J gene end by 5 bases; junction bases not matched to a gene: 8. DNA of the CDR3: TGCAGTGCTATTCCGACAGGGAAGCACGAGCAGTACTTC. This translates into CSAIPTGKHEQYF.

This clonotype is a singleton in its sample. The rearrangement joins TRBV6-5 to TRBJ1-5, with D uncertain. The V and J ends lost 6 bases and 4 bases respectively, with 10 bases between them. The germline V gene has CDR1 MNHEY and CDR2 SVGAGI. CDR3 length: 13 amino acids. The CDR3 region is CASSARLNQPQHF. The CDR3 DNA sequence: TGTGCCAGCAGCGCCCGCCTTAATCAGCCCCAGCATTTT.

A few counts support this clonotype. The chain is built from TRBV7-6 and TRBJ2-6, with D possibly TRBD1 on 6 matching bases. This CDR3 has 17 amino acids. Germline V gene data show CDR1 as SGHVS and CDR2 as FNYEAQ. The V end lost 1 base, the J end lost 0 bases, and 10 bases lay between the germline ends. CDR3 sequence (DNA): TGTGCCAGCAGCTTAGGGGACAAAATCTCTGGGGCCAACGTCCTGACTTTC. It codes for CASSLGDKISGANVLTF. The full variable domain, with the rest looked up from reference TRBV7-6 and TRBJ2-6, is GAGVSQSPRYKVTKRGQDVALRCDPISGHVSLYWYRQALGQGPEFLTYFNYEAQQDKSGLPNDRFSAERPEGSISTLTIQRTEQRDSAMYRCASSLGDKISGANVLTFGAGSRLTVL.

This chain uses TRBV27 with TRBJ1-1; D not certain. CDR1 is MNHEY and CDR2 is SMNVEV in the germline V gene (reference sequence). The CDR3 covers 16 residues. Trimming removed 0 bases at V and 10 bases at J, with 21 bases between. CDR3 residues: CASSLSLAEVDTGAFF. DNA of the CDR3: TGTGCCAGCAGTTTATCTTTGGCAGAAGTAGATACGGGAGCTTTCTTT.

This clonotype turned up a few times. V usage is TRBV4-1 and J usage is TRBJ1-1, with 11 positions matching TRBD1. V trimming: 0 bases; J trimming: 10 bases; junction bases outside the gene matches: 7. CDR1 is MGHRA and CDR2 is YSYEKL in the germline V gene. This CDR3 has 15 residues. The CDR3 sequence: CASSQEGQGAEGAFF. The CDR3 nucleotides are TGCGCCAGCAGCCAAGAAGGACAGGGGGCAGAGGGAGCTTTCTTT.

This clonotype was recorded many times. V gene TRBV27 combines with J gene TRBJ2-1; tentatively, D is TRBD1 (6 bases). The germline gives CDR1 MNHEY, CDR2 SMNVEV (reference sequence). The CDR3 is 18 residues long. The V and J ends lost 5 bases and 2 bases respectively, with 22 bases between them. CDR3 loop: CASSRSGAGAAAYNEQFF. The CDR3 DNA sequence: TGTGCCAGCAGTCGTAGTGGGGCAGGGGCCGCGGCCTACAATGAGCAGTTCTTC.

This clonotype was counted between two and nine times. This chain uses TRBV19 with TRBJ2-2; weak D call: TRBD1 (5 bases). The germline V and J ends were trimmed by 9 bases and 7 bases, with 18 bases remaining between them. The CDR3 extends over 14 amino acids. Germline V gene data show CDR1 as LNHDA and CDR2 as SQIVND (reference sequence). The CDR3 DNA follows: TGTGCCAGCTTAGGACAAGGAAGGATCGGGGAGCTGTTTTTT. This sequence encodes CASLGQGRIGELFF.

This clonotype turned up a few times. The chain combines TRBV27 with TRBJ1-5, with a tentative D call TRBD1 (5 bases). V lost 5 bases to trimming and J lost 1 base, with 15 bases between them. This CDR3 is 16 amino acids long. CDR1 is MNHEY and CDR2 is SMNVEV in the germline V gene (reference sequence). In nucleotides, the CDR3 is TGTGCCAGCAGTAGGGACGGTCTGAGGAGCAATCAGCCCCAGCATTTT. This codes for CASSRDGLRSNQPQHF.

The rearrangement joins TRBV27 to TRBJ1-1, with D unresolved. V dropped 2 bases and J dropped 6 bases, with 10 bases sitting between them. This CDR3 has 13 residues. Germline V gene sequence: CDR1 MNHEY, CDR2 SMNVEV (reference sequence). CDR3 sequence reads: CASSLRNSAEAFF. DNA of the CDR3: TGTGCCAGCAGTTTAAGAAACTCCGCTGAAGCTTTCTTT.

In this sample, this clonotype turned up many times. The chain uses TRBV7-9 and TRBJ1-1; unclear D gene. CDR1 is SEHNR, CDR2 FQNEAQ, per germline (reference sequence). Trimming removed 6 bases from V and 5 bases from J, with 10 bases in between. CDR3 length: 12 amino acids. CDR3 in DNA: TGTGCCAGCAGTTTCGCCGGGACTGAAGCTTTCTTT. Amino acids: CASSFAGTEAFF.

The chain links TRBV19 to TRBJ1-2, with 9 bases fitting TRBD1. Looked up from germline, CDR1 is LNHDA and CDR2 is SQIVND (reference sequence). V shed 5 bases, J shed 4 bases, and the junction held 14 bases outside the gene matches. This CDR3 has 17 residues. CDR3 in amino acids: CASSWGLGQGGVYGYTF. As DNA, the CDR3 is TGTGCCAGTAGTTGGGGCCTGGGACAGGGAGGGGTCTATGGCTACACCTTC.

A few counts support this clonotype. The chain has TRBV7-9 and TRBJ2-1; D is uncertain. CDR3 length: 15 amino acids. The germline gives CDR1 SEHNR, CDR2 FQNEAQ (reference sequence). Between the trimmed V and J ends, which lost 1 base and 4 bases, there was a span of 11 bases. The CDR3 sequence is CASSLESRRYNEQFF. As DNA, the CDR3 is TGTGCCAGCAGCTTAGAGTCTCGACGGTACAATGAGCAGTTCTTC.

This chain connects TRBV9 to TRBJ2-1; possible D gene TRBD2, 6 bases. Germline loops: CDR1 SGDLS, CDR2 YYNGEE. V gave up 3 bases and J gave up 10 bases, with 11 bases separating them. CDR3 length equals 12 residues. CDR3 bases: TGTGCCAGCAGCGGCAACGGGGGAGAGCAGTTCTTC. This translates into CASSGNGGEQFF.

The sample holds a few counts of this clonotype. V gene TRBV23-1 combines with J gene TRBJ2-7; 7 bases match TRBD1. Being an ORF, TRBV23-1 has a function that is uncertain. This CDR3 spans 21 amino acids. The junction had 20 bases not matched to a gene; V was cut back by 0 bases and J by 0 bases. The CDR3 reads CASSQSEPPDRNGKSSYEQYV. The DNA of the CDR3 is TGCGCCAGCAGTCAATCTGAACCTCCGGACAGGAATGGGAAGAGCTCCTACGAGCAGTACGTC.